Listed here are 9 T cell receptor beta chains from one sample, sequenced in a study of CD8 T cells in ankylosing spondylitis. TCRdb re-called the 5' RACE reads through MiXCR, storing one row per CDR3 protein. Among about 150,000 distinct CDR3 sequences listed, about a third were seen once. The sample was synovial fluid, either unsorted or a sorted T cell fraction (not recorded which). Every receptor here comes from a male donor with ankylosing spondylitis.

This clonotype has only a few counts. The rearrangement links TRBV7-2 to TRBJ1-5; TRBD1 matches 9 bases. V lost 5 bases and J lost 6; bases outside the gene matches: 11. CDR1 and CDR2 from the germline V gene are SGHTA and FQGNSA. The CDR3 totals 16 residues. In nucleotides, the CDR3 is TGTGCCAGCAGCCCCACACAGGGGGCGGTCAGTCAGCCCCAGCATTTT. The encoded protein is CASSPTQGAVSQPQHF.

The sample holds a few counts of this clonotype. The J gene is TRBJ1-4, the V gene TRBV27; D is uncertain. There are 14 residues in the CDR3. The germline V gene has CDR1 MNHEY and CDR2 SMNVEV (reference sequence). The V end was cut by 6 bases, the J end by 4 bases, with 12 bases between. CDR3 loop: CASSPADDNEKLFF. The CDR3 DNA follows: TGTGCCAGCAGCCCAGCCGATGATAATGAAAAACTGTTTTTT.

This clonotype was seen repeatedly, ten times or more. This rearrangement joins TRBV30 to TRBJ1-2, with TRBD1 as a possible D gene (5 bases). CDR3 length: 13 amino acids. Germline CDR1 is GTSNPN and CDR2 is SVGIG (reference sequence). V was pared by 3 bases and J by 8 bases, with 16 bases between. The CDR3 region has the DNA TGTGCCTGGAGCAGTGCTCAGGGCCGCGGCTACACCTTC. Translating gives CAWSSAQGRGYTF.

The CDR3 here is CASSALGQGNYEQYF. The CDR3 coding sequence is TGTGCCAGCAGCGCGTTGGGACAGGGGAACTACGAGCAGTACTTC. This chain joins TRBV11-2 and TRBJ2-7; 10 nucleotides align to TRBD1. Germline V CDR1 and CDR2: SGHAT, FQNNGV. With V trimmed by 5 bases and J by 3 bases, 7 bases remained unmatched. The CDR3 contains 15 residues.

The V and J genes are TRBV28 and TRBJ1-4; D gene ambiguous. This CDR3 is 15 amino acids long. Germline CDR1 and CDR2: MDHEN and SYDVKM. The V gene lost 4 bases and the J gene lost 3 bases, with 12 bases spanning the gap. CDR3 residues: CASSSYSKANEKLFF. The CDR3 DNA follows: TGTGCCAGCAGTTCCTACAGTAAAGCTAATGAAAAACTGTTTTTT.

The chain is built from TRBV4-3 and TRBJ1-1, with 10 bases lining up with TRBD1. Germline assignment: CDR1 LGHNA and CDR2 YSLEER. V gave up 0 bases and J gave up 6 bases; unmatched junction bases: 13. CDR3 length equals 18 residues. CDR3 sequence reads: CASSQEAGQGVSTAEAFF. For the CDR3, the DNA is TGCGCCAGCAGCCAAGAGGCCGGACAGGGGGTTAGTACTGCTGAAGCTTTCTTT.

This chain uses TRBV6-2 or TRBV6-3 with TRBJ2-1; TRBD1 or TRBD2 may be the D gene (5 bases each). The CDR3 length is 12 residues. Germline loops: CDR1 MNHEY, CDR2 SVGEGT. Trimming took off 6 bases at V and 12 bases at J, with 15 bases between the two ends. The CDR3 loop reads CASSNPPGTQFF. The CDR3 DNA reads as TGTGCCAGCAGCAATCCGCCCGGGACGCAGTTCTTC.

J is TRBJ2-7 and V is TRBV6-1; 13 nucleotides agree with TRBD2. With 7 bases clipped from V and 6 bases from J, the junction kept 6 bases outside the gene matches. Germline V lookup: CDR1 MNHNS, CDR2 SASEGT. CDR3 length: 14 amino acids. DNA of the CDR3: TGTGCCAGCACCCGACTAGCGGGGGGACTCGAGCAGTACTTC. It is translated as CASTRLAGGLEQYF.

The chain uses TRBV12-3 or TRBV12-4 and TRBJ2-5; 8 positions agree with TRBD2. This CDR3 has 14 amino acids. With 3 bases clipped from V and 3 bases from J, the junction kept 3 bases outside the gene matches. The CDR3 DNA reads TGTGCCAGCAGTTTCGTTAGCGGGAAAGAGACCCAGTACTTC. Protein sequence: CASSFVSGKETQYF.